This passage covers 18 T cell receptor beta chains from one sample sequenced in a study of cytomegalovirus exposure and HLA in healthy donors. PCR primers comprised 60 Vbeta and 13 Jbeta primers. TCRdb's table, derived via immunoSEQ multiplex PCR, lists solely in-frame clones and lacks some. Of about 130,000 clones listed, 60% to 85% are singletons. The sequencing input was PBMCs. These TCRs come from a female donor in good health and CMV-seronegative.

Here the CDR3 DNA reads TGTGCCTGGAGTTCGACAGGGGGACACACTGAAGCTTTCTTT. Translated, it gives CAWSSTGGHTEAFF. V is TRBV30 and J is TRBJ1-1, with 9 nucleotides matching TRBD1. The J segment lost 3 bases and the V segment lost 2 bases, leaving 4 bases of the junction unmatched. Germline V gives CDR1 GTSNPN, CDR2 SVGIG (reference sequence). The CDR3 loop spans 14 amino acids.

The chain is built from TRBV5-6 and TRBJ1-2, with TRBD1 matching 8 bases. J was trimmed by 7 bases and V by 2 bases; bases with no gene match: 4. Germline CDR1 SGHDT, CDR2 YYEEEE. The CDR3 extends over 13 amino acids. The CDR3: CASSLQGVRGYTF. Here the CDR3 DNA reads TGTGCCAGCAGCTTACAGGGGGTTCGTGGCTACACCTTC.

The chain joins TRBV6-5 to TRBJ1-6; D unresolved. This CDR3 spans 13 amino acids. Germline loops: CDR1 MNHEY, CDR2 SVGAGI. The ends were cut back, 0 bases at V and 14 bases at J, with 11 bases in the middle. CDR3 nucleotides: TGTGCCAGCAGTTACTCGACTGGTCAATCCCTCCACTTT. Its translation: CASSYSTGQSLHF.

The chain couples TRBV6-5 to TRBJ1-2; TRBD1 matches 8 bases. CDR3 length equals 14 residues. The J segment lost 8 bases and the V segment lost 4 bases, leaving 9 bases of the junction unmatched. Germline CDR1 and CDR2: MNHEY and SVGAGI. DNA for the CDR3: TGTGCCAGCAGTTCACAGGGGGAAAACTTGGGCTACACCTTC. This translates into CASSSQGENLGYTF.

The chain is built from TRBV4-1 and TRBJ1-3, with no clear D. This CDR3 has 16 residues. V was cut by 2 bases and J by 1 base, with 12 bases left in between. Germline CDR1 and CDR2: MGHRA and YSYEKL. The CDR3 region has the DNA TGCGCCAGCAGCCAAAAGACTCCCCGATCTGGAAACACCATATATTTT. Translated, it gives CASSQKTPRSGNTIYF.

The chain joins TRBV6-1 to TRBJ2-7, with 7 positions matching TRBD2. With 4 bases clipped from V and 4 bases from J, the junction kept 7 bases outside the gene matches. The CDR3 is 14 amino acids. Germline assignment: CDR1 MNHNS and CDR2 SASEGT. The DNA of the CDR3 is TGTGCCAGCAGTGTTCTGGGCGGGGGTTACGAGCAGTACTTC. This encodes CASSVLGGGYEQYF.

As DNA, the CDR3 is TGTGCCAGCAGTCGAGGTGAAAAACTGTTTTTT. This codes for CASSRGEKLFF. This chain links TRBV6-5 with TRBJ1-4, with D hard to call. This CDR3 region has 11 residues. The germline V gene encodes CDR1 MNHEY and CDR2 SVGAGI. V lost 5 bases, J lost 7 bases, and 5 bases lay in between.

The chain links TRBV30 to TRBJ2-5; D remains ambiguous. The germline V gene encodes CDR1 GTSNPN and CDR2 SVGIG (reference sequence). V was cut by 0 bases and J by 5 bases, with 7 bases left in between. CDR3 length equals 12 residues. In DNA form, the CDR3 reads TGTGCCTGGAGTGTACTCGGGGAGACCCAGTACTTC. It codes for CAWSVLGETQYF.

The CDR3, as DNA: TGTGCCAGCACCCTTACCGCCGACAGGGGAGGGACCCAGTACTTC. This encodes CASTLTADRGGTQYF. This chain joins TRBV7-9 and TRBJ2-5, with 8 bases matching TRBD1. Germline-derived CDR1 and CDR2 are SEHNR and FQNEAQ (reference sequence). J lost 7 bases, V lost 7 bases, and 14 bases had no gene match. This CDR3 has 15 amino acids. The full variable domain, in which reference TRBV7-9 and TRBJ2-5 provide the parts outside the CDR3, is DTGVSQNPRHKITKRGQNVTFRCDPISEHNRLYWYRQTLGQGPEFLTYFQNEAQLEKSRLLSDRFSAERPKGSFSTLEIQRTEQGDSAMYLCASTLTADRGGTQYFGPGTRLLVL.

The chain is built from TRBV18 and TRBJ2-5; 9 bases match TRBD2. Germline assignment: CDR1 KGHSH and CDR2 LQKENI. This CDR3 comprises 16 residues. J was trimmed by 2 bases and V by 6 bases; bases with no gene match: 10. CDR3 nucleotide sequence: TGTGCCAGCTCCCCCGGAAGGCTAGCGGGGCAAGAGACCCAGTACTTC. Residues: CASSPGRLAGQETQYF.

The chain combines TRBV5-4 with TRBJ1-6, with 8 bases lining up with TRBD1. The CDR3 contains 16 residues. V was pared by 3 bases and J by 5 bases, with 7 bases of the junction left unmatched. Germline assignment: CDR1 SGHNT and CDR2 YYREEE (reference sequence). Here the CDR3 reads CASSSPTGADNSPLHF. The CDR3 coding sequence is TGTGCCAGCAGCTCCCCGACAGGGGCGGATAATTCACCCCTCCACTTT.

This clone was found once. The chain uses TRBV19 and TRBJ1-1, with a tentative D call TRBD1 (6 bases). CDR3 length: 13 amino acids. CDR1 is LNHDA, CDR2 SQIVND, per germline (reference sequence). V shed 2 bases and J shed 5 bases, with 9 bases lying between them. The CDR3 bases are TGTGCCAGTAGTATACGGGGACATACTGAAGCTTTCTTT. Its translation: CASSIRGHTEAFF.

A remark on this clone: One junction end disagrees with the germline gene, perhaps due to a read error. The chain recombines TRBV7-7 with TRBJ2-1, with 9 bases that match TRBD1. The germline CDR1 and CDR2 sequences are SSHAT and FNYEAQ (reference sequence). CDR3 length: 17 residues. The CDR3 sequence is CASSLGVRTGGLNEQFF. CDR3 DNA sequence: TGTGCTAGCAGCTTAGGTGTAAGAACAGGGGGCCTGAATGAGCAGTTCTTC.

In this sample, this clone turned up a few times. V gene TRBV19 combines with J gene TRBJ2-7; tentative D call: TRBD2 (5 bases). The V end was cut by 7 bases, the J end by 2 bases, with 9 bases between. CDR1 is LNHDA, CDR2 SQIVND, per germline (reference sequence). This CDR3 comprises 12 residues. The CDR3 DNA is TGTGCCAGTATCCGGGGTCCCTACGAGCAGTACTTC. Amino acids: CASIRGPYEQYF. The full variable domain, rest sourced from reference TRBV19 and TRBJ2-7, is DGGITQSPKYLFRKEGQNVTLSCEQNLNHDAMYWYRQDPGQGLRLIYYSQIVNDFQKGDIAEGYSVSREKKESFPLTVTSAQKNPTAFYLCASIRGPYEQYFGPGTRLTVT.

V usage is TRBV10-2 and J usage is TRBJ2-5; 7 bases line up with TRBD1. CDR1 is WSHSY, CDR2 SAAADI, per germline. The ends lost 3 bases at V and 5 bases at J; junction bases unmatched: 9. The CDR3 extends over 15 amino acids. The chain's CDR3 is CASSDTRQGRETQYF. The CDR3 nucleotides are TGCGCCAGCAGTGATACACGACAGGGAAGGGAGACCCAGTACTTC.

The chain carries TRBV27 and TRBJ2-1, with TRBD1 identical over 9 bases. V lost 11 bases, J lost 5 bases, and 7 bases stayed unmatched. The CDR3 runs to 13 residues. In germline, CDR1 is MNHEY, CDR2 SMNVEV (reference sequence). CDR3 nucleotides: TGTGCCTCTACAGGGGGCTACGACAATGAGCAGTTCTTC. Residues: CASTGGYDNEQFF.

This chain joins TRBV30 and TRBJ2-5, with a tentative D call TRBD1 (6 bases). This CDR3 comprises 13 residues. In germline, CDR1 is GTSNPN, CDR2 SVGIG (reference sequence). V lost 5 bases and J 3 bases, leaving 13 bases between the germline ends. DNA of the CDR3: TGTGCCTGGGGAATCCAGGGGAAAGAGACCCAGTACTTC. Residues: CAWGIQGKETQYF.

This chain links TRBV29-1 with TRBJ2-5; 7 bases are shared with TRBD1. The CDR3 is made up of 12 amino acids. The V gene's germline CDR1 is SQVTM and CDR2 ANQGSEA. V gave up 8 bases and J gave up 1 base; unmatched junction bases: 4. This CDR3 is CSIRQGQETQYF. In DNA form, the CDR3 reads TGCAGCATAAGACAGGGCCAAGAGACCCAGTACTTC. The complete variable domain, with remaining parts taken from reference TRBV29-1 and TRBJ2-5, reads SAVISQKPSRDICQRGTSLTIQCQVDSQVTMMFWYRQQPGQSLTLIATANQGSEATYESGFVIDKFPISRPNLTFSTLTVSNMSPEDSSIYLCSIRQGQETQYFGPGTRLLVL.